This TCR beta chain was profiled in a study of PD-L1 blockade in urothelial cancer. Study details: Blood was analyzed 3 weeks (second dose) and 6 weeks after treatment start. Reported median T cell count for blood samples was 140,000 to 150,000. The study's findings and limits: Clonality of blood TCR below the median before treatment predicted better survival.

Germline-derived CDR1 and CDR2 are MNHEY and SMNVEV (reference sequence). Trimming took 0 bases from V and 0 from J, leaving 7 bases between them. The CDR3 has 15 residues. Only in-frame clones appear in the TCRdb table, and some are missing; sequencing was by immunoSEQ multiplex PCR. The table has just under 30,000 clones, approximately 86% seen once. Notes on this clone: Its antigen is currently unknown.

The TCR was taken from a man aged 45-65 years with urothelial cancer. The material was PBMCs, obtained around atezolizumab (anti-PD-L1) treatment. This sequence joins TRBV27 and TRBJ2-3; D is uncertain. This CDR3 reads CASSLSRTSTDTQYF. DNA for the CDR3: TGTGCCAGCAGTTTATCTCGAACTAGCACAGATACGCAGTATTTT.